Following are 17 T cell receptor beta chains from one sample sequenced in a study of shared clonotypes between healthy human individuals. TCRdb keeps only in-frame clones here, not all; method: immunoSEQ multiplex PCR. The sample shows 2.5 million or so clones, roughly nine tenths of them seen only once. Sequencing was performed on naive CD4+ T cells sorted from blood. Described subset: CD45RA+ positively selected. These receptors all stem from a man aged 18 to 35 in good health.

The CDR3 reads CASSRQGFSYNEQFF. The CDR3 DNA is TGTGCCAGTAGTAGACAGGGATTTTCCTACAATGAGCAGTTCTTC. The rearrangement joins TRBV19 to TRBJ2-1; 7 nucleotides align to TRBD1. This CDR3 comprises 15 residues. Germline assignment: CDR1 LNHDA and CDR2 SQIVND (reference sequence). V dropped 4 bases and J dropped 1; count of bases not matched to a gene: 4.

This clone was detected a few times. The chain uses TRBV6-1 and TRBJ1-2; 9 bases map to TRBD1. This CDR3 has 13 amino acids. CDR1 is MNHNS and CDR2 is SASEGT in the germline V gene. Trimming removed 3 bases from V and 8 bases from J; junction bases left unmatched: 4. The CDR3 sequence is CASSERQGGGYTF. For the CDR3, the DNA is TGTGCCAGCAGTGAGAGACAGGGGGGAGGCTACACCTTC.

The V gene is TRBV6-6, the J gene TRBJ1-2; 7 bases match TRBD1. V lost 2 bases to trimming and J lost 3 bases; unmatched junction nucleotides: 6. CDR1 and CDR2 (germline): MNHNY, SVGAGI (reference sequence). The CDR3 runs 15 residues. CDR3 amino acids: CASSYPAGTDYGYTF. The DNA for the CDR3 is TGTGCCAGCAGTTACCCGGCAGGGACAGACTATGGCTACACCTTC.

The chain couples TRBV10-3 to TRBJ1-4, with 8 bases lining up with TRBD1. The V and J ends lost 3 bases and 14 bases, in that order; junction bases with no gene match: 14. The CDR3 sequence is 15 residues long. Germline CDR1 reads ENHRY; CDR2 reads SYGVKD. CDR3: CAISEAGIQGGLLFF. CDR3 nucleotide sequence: TGTGCCATCAGTGAAGCAGGGATACAGGGGGGCCTTCTGTTTTTT.

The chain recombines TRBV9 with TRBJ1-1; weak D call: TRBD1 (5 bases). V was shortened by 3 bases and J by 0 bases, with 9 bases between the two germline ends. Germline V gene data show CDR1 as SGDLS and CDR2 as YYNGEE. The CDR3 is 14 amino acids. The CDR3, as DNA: TGTGCCAGCAGCGCCAGACAGATGAACACTGAAGCTTTCTTT. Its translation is CASSARQMNTEAFF.

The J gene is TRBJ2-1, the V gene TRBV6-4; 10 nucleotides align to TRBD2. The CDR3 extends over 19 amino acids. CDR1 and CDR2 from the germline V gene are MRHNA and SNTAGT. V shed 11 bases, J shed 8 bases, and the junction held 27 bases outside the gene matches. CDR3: CAAPPPGQVTAGGVHEQFF. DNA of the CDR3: TGTGCCGCACCCCCTCCCGGACAGGTCACAGCGGGAGGGGTTCATGAGCAGTTCTTC.

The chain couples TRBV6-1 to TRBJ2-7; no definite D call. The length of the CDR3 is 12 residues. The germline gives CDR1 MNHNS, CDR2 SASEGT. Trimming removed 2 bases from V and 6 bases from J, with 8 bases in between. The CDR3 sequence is CASSEWPGEQYF. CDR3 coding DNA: TGTGCCAGCAGTGAATGGCCGGGCGAGCAGTACTTC.

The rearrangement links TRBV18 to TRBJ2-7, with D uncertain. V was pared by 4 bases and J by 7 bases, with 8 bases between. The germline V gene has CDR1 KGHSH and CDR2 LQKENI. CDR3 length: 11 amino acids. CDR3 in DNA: TGTGCCAGCTCACTTCAAGGGGAGCAGTACTTC. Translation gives CASSLQGEQYF.

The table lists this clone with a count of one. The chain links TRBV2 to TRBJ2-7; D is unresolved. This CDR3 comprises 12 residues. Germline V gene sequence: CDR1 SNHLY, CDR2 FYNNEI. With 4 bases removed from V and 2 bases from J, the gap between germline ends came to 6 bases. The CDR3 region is CASSVGTYEQYF. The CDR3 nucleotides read TGTGCCAGCAGTGTAGGGACCTACGAGCAGTACTTC.

CDR3 region: CASSATGTSYEQYF. In nucleotides, the CDR3 is TGCGCCAGCAGCGCAACAGGGACTTCGTACGAGCAGTACTTC. The gene calls are TRBV5-1 and TRBJ2-7; D may be TRBD1 or TRBD2 (6 bases each). V was shortened by 4 bases and J by 4 bases, with 15 bases between the two germline ends. This CDR3 spans 14 amino acids. Looked up from germline, CDR1 is SGHRS and CDR2 is YFSETQ.

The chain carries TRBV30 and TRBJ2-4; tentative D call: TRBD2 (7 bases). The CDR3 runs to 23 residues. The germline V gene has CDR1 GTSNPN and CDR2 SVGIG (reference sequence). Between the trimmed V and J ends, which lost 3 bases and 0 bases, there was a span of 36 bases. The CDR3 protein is CAWSGGLLKGGTGYILAKNIQYF. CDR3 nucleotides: TGTGCCTGGAGCGGGGGGCTCCTAAAAGGCGGGACTGGCTACATCCTAGCCAAAAACATTCAGTACTTC.

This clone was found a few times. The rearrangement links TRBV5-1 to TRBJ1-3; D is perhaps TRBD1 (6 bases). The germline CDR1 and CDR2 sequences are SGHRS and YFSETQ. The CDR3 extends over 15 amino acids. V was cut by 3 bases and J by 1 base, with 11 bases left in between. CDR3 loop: CASSWRTGSGNTIYF. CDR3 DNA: TGCGCCAGCAGCTGGAGAACAGGGTCTGGAAACACCATATATTTT.

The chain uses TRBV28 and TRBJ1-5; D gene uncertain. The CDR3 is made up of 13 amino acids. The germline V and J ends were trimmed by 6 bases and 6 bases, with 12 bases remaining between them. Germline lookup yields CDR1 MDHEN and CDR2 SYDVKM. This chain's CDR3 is CASRSLRGQPQHF. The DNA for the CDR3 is TGTGCCAGCAGGAGCTTGCGGGGTCAGCCCCAGCATTTT.

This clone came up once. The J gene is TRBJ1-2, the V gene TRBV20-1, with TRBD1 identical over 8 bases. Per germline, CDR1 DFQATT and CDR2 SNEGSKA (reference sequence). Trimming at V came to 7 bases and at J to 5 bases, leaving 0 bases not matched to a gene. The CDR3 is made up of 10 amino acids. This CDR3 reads CSGQGYGYTF. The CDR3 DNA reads TGCAGTGGACAGGGGTATGGCTACACCTTC.

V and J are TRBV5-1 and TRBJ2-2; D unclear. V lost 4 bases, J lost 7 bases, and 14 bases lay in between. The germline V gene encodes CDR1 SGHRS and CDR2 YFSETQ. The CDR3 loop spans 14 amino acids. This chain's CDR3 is CASSVGSPVGELFF. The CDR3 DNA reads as TGCGCCAGCAGCGTCGGGTCTCCAGTCGGGGAGCTGTTTTTT.

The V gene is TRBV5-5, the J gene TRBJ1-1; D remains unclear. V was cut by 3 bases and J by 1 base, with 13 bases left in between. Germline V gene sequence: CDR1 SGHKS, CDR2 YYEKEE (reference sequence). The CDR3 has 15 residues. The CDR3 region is CASSYGPQKNTEAFF. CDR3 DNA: TGTGCCAGCAGCTACGGACCCCAGAAGAACACTGAAGCTTTCTTT.

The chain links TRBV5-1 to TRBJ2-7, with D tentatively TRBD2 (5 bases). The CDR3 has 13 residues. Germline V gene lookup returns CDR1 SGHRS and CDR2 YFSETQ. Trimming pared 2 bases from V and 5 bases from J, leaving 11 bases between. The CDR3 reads CASSFIARNEQYF. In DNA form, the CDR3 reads TGCGCCAGCAGCTTTATAGCGAGGAACGAGCAGTACTTC.